This T cell receptor (beta chain) stems from a study of radiotherapy plus CTLA-4 blockade in lung cancer. Focal radiation plus CTLA-4 blockade with ipilimumab was given to patients with chemo-refractory metastatic non-small-cell lung cancer. TCRdb's copy holds only in-frame clones and misses some; the assay was immunoSEQ multiplex PCR. In the table there are about 57,000 clones, approximately 80% of which are singletons. This clone has just a few counts. The starting material was peripheral blood, obtained from a patient treated with radiotherapy plus ipilimumab. The TCR comes from a human donor with non-small cell lung cancer who had a complete response to radiotherapy plus ipilimumab.

The CDR3 DNA reads as TGTGCCAGCTCACCACGGAAGGAGCGGAATTCACCCCTCCACTTT. It specifies CASSPRKERNSPLHF. J is TRBJ1-6 and V is TRBV18; D unresolved. The CDR3 contains 15 residues. V lost 1 base to trimming and J lost 7 bases, with 11 bases between them. Germline CDR1 reads KGHSH; CDR2 reads LQKENI.